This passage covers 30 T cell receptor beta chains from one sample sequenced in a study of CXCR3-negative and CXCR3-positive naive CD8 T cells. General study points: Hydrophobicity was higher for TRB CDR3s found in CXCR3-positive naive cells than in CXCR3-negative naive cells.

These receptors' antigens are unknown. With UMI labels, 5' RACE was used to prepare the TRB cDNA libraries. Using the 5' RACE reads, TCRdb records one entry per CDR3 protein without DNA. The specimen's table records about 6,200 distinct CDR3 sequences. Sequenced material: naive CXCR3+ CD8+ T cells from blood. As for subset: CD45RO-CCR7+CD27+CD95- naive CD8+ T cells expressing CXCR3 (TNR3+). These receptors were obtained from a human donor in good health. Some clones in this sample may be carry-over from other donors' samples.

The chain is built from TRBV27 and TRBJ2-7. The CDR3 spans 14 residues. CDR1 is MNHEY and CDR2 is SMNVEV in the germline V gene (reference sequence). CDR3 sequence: CASSPSGSSYEQYF.

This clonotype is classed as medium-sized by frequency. CDR3 residues: CASSTGGFIEAFF. This rearrangement joins TRBV28 to TRBJ1-1; TCRdb's D gene call, TRBD1, goes unchecked for lack of DNA. Germline CDR1 and CDR2: MDHEN and SYDVKM. This CDR3 has 13 residues.

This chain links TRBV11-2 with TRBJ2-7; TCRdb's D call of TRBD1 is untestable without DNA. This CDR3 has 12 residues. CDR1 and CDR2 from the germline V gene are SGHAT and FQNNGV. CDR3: CASSPTGVEQYF.

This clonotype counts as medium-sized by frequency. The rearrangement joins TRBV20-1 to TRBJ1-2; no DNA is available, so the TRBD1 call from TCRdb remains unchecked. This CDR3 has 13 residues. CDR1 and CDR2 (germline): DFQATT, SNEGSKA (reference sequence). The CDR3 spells CSAEPRGAVGYTF.

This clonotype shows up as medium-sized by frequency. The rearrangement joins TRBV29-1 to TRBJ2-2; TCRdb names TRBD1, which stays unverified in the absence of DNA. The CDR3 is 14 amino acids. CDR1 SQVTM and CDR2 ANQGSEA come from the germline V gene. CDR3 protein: CSAPGQGGTGELFF.

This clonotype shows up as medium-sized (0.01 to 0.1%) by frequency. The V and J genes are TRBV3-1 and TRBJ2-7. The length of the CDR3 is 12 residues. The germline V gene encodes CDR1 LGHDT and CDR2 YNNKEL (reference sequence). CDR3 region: CASKDGSYEQYF.

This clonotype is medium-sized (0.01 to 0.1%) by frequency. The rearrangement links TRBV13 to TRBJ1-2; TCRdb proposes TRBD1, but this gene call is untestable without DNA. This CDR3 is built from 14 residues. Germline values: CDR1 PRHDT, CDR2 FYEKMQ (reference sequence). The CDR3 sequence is CASSLGSAPYGYTF.

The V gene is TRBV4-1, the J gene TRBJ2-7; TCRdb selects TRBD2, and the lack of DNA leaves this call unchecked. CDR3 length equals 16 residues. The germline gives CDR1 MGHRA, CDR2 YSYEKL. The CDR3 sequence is CASSQGLTVPSYEQYF.

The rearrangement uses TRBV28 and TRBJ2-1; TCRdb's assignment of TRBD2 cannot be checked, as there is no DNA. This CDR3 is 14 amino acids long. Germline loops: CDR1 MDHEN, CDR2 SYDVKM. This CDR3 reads CASSLGGPYNEQFF.

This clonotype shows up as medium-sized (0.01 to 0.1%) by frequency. This CDR3 reads CASSLRATVITEAFF. This sequence joins TRBV5-1 and TRBJ1-1. This CDR3 has 15 residues. Germline assignment: CDR1 SGHRS and CDR2 YFSETQ.

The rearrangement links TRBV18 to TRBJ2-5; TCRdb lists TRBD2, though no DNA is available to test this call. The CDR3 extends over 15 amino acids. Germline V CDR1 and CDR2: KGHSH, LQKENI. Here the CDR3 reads CASSPGSASAETQYF.

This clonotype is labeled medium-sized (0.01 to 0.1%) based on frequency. CDR3 region: CASSEGSGRQETQYF. This rearrangement joins TRBV25-1 to TRBJ2-5; TCRdb gives TRBD2 as the D gene, but with no DNA this cannot be confirmed. The CDR3 contains 15 residues. Germline CDR1 reads MGHDK; CDR2 reads SYGVNS.

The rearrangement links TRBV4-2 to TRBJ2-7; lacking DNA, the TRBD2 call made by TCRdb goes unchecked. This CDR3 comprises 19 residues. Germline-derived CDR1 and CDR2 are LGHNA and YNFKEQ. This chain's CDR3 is CASSPRAPGLAGGPDEQYF.

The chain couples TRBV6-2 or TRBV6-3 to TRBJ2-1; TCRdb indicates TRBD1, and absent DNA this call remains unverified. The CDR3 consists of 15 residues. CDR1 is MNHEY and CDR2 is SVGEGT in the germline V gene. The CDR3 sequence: CASSLRAFEANEQFF.

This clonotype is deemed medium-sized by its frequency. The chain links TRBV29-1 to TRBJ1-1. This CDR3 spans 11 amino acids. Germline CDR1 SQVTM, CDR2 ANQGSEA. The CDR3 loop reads CSVGRNTEAFF.

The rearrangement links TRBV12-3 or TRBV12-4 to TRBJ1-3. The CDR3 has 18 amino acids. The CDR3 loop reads CASSSSLGSVGAGNTIYF.

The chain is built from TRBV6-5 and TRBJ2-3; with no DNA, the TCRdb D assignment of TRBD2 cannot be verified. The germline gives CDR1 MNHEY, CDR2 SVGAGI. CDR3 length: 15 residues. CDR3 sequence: CASSYLAGGKDTQYF.

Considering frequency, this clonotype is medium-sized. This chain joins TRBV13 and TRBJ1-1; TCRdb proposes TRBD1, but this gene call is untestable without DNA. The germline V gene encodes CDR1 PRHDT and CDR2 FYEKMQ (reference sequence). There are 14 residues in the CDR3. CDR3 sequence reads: CASSLGTGGTEAFF.

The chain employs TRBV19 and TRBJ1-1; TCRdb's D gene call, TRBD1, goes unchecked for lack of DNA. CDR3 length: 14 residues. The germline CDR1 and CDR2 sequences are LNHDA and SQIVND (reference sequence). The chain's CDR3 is CASNKQGMTAEAFF.

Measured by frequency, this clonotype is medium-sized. This chain's CDR3 is CSAFPAGTSGEETQYF. V gene TRBV20-1 combines with J gene TRBJ2-5; lacking DNA, the TRBD2 call made by TCRdb goes unchecked. This CDR3 region has 16 residues. Germline CDR1 is DFQATT and CDR2 is SNEGSKA (reference sequence).

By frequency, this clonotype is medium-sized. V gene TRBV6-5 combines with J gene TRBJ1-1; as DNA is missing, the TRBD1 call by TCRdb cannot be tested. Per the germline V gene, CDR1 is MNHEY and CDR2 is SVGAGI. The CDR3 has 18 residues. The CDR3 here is CASSGSPGPGQRTTEAFF.

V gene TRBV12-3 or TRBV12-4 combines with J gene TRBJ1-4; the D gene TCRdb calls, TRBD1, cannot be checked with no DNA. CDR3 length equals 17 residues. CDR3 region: CASSLSSQGGFVEKLFF.

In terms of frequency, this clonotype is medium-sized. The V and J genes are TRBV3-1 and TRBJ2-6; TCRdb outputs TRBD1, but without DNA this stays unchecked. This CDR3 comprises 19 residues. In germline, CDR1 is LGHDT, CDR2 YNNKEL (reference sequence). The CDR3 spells CASSQGHRYGGFGANVLTF. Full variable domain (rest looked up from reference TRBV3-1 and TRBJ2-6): DTAVSQTPKYLVTQMGNDKSIKCEQNLGHDTMYWYKQDSKKFLKIMFSYNNKELIINETVPNRFSPKSPDKAHLNLHINSLELGDSAVYFCASSQGHRYGGFGANVLTFGAGSRLTVL.

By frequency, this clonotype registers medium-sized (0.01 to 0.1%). CDR3 loop: CASSFFRGSSYEQYF. The chain has TRBV7-9 and TRBJ2-7; TCRdb outputs TRBD1, but without DNA this stays unchecked. CDR1 is SEHNR and CDR2 is FQNEAQ in the germline V gene (reference sequence). CDR3 size: 15 residues. Based on the CDR3 plus reference TRBV7-9 and TRBJ2-7, the full variable domain is DTGVSQNPRHKITKRGQNVTFRCDPISEHNRLYWYRQTLGQGPEFLTYFQNEAQLEKSRLLSDRFSAERPKGSFSTLEIQRTEQGDSAMYLCASSFFRGSSYEQYFGPGTRLTVT.

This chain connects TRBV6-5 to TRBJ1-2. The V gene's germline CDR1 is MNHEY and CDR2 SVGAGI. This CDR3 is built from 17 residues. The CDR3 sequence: CASSYSWEPFADYGYTF.

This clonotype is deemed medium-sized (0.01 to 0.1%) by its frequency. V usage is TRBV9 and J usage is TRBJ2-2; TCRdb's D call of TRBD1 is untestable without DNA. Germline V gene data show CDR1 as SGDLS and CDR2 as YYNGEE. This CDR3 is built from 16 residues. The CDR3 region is CASSSRTGGTTGELFF.

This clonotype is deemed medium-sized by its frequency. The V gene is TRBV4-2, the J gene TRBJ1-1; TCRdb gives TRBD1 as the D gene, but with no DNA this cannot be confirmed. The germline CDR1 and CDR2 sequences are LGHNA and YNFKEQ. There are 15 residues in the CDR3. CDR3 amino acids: CASSLHRGPNTEAFF.

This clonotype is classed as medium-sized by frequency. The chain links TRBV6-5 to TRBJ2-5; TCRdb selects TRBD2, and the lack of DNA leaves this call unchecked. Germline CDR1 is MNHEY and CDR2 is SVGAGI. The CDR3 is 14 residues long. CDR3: CASSYPASREAQYF.

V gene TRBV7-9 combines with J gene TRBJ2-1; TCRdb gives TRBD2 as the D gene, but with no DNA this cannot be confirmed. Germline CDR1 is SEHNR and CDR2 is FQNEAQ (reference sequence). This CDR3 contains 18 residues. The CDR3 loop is CASSLTEGLAGLQETQYF. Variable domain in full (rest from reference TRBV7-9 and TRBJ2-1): DTGVSQNPRHKITKRGQNVTFRCDPISEHNRLYWYRQTLGQGPEFLTYFQNEAQLEKSRLLSDRFSAERPKGSFSTLEIQRTEQGDSAMYLCASSLTEGLAGLQETQYFGPGTRLTVL.

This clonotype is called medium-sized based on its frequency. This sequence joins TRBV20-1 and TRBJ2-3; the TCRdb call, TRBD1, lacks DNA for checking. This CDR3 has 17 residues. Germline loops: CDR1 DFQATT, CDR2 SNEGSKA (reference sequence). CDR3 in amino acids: CSARVILAVSPSDTQYF.